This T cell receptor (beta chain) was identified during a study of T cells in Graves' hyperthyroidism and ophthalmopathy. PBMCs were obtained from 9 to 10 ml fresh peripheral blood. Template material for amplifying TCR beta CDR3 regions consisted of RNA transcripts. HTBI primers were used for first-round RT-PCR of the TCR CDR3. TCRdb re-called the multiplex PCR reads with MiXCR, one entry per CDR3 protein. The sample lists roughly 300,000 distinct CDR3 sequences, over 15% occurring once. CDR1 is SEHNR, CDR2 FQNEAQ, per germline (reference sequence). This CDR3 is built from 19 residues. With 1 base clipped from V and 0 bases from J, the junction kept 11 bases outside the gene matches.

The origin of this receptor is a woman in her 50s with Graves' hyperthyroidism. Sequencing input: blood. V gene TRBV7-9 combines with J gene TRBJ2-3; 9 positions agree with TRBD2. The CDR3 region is CASSLGLNAGTSSTDTQYF. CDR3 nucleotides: TGTGCCAGCAGCTTAGGGTTAAACGCCGGGACTAGCAGCACAGATACGCAGTATTTT. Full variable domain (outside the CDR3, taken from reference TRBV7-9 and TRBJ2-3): DTGVSQNPRHKITKRGQNVTFRCDPISEHNRLYWYRQTLGQGPEFLTYFQNEAQLEKSRLLSDRFSAERPKGSFSTLEIQRTEQGDSAMYLCASSLGLNAGTSSTDTQYFGPGTRLTVL.